Presented here are 28 T cell receptor beta chains from one specimen sequenced in a study of human T cells and chemical hapten exposure. TCRdb recomputed calls from the RACE reads with MiXCR, one row per CDR3 protein. Altogether some 82,000 distinct CDR3 sequences are present, around 7% being singletons, with the ten largest covering roughly 1.4%. The time point is: patch test 2, 6 weeks after DPC sensitization. Treatment of the sample: therapeutic diphenylcyclopropenone sensitization with weekly scalp DPC. The sample was whole blood, taken in connection with sensitization to the hapten diphenylcyclopropenone (DPC). These receptor sequences come from a woman in her 30s with alopecia areata. Some clones in this sample may be carry-over from other donors' samples.

This clonotype was counted many times. The V call is TRBV7-2, the J call TRBJ1-6; the D is unclear. CDR3 length: 13 amino acids. CDR1 and CDR2 (germline): SGHTA, FQGNSA. Between the trimmed V and J ends, which lost 2 bases and 7 bases, there was a span of 6 bases. CDR3 in DNA: TGTGCCAGCAGCTTATTGGGGAATTCACCCCTCCACTTT. Its protein is CASSLLGNSPLHF.

The gene calls are TRBV3-1 and TRBJ2-1, with 9 bases that match TRBD2. This CDR3 region has 18 residues. Germline trimming cut 4 bases from V and 4 bases from J; bases unmatched to any gene: 14. Germline V gene lookup returns CDR1 LGHDT and CDR2 YNNKEL (reference sequence). CDR3 protein: CASSRTDFYSGGYNEQFF. The CDR3 nucleotides read TGTGCCAGCAGCCGCACCGATTTCTATAGCGGGGGATACAATGAGCAGTTCTTC.

The rearrangement uses TRBV19 and TRBJ2-2, with D possibly called TRBD1 or TRBD2 (5 bases each). Trimming took 10 bases from V and 3 from J, leaving 15 bases between them. The CDR3 spans 14 residues. The germline V gene encodes CDR1 LNHDA and CDR2 SQIVND (reference sequence). The CDR3 DNA reads as TGTGCCACCTCCGGGACCGGGTACACCGGGGAGCTGTTTTTT. It is translated as CATSGTGYTGELFF.

The J gene is TRBJ1-4, the V gene TRBV5-6; D remains unclear. Germline V gives CDR1 SGHDT, CDR2 YYEEEE. The length of the CDR3 is 14 residues. V was cut by 0 bases and J by 8 bases, with 11 bases left in between. The chain's CDR3 is CASSLEGYWEKLFF. Here the CDR3 DNA reads TGTGCCAGCAGCTTGGAAGGGTATTGGGAAAAACTGTTTTTT. The full variable domain, with the rest looked up from reference TRBV5-6 and TRBJ1-4, is DAGVTQSPTHLIKTRGQQVTLRCSPKSGHDTVSWYQQALGQGPQFIFQYYEEEERQRGNFPDRFSGHQFPNYSSELNVNALLLGDSALYLCASSLEGYWEKLFFGSGTQLSVL.

The chain uses TRBV20-1 and TRBJ2-3, with 9 bases lining up with TRBD2. The ends lost 6 bases at V and 2 bases at J; junction bases unmatched: 9. Germline lookup yields CDR1 DFQATT and CDR2 SNEGSKA (reference sequence). The CDR3 is 15 amino acids. CDR3 residues: CSARIAGALTDTQYF. The CDR3 nucleotides are TGCAGTGCACGAATAGCGGGGGCCCTCACAGATACGCAGTATTTT.

This clonotype was detected many times. V is TRBV5-1 and J is TRBJ2-3; no firm D call. Germline loops: CDR1 SGHRS, CDR2 YFSETQ. Trimming left V 0 bases short and J 5 bases short, with 10 bases between. CDR3 length: 14 residues. CDR3 residues: CASSLGISGDTQYF. CDR3 in DNA: TGCGCCAGCAGCTTGGGAATATCCGGAGATACGCAGTATTTT.

This clonotype was seen a few times. The genes are TRBV27 and TRBJ1-6; D unresolved. CDR1 is MNHEY and CDR2 is SMNVEV in the germline V gene (reference sequence). With 1 base removed from V and 6 bases from J, the gap between germline ends came to 10 bases. The CDR3 is 15 residues long. The DNA of the CDR3 is TGTGCCAGCAGTTTATTGACCGACGGTAATTCACCCCTCCACTTT. Translation: CASSLLTDGNSPLHF.

This clonotype was seen ten or more times. This chain connects TRBV5-1 to TRBJ2-1; 11 bases are shared with TRBD1. Losses at the gene ends were 4 bases for V and 6 bases for J; bases not matched to a gene: 6. Per germline, CDR1 SGHRS and CDR2 YFSETQ. The CDR3 totals 15 residues. The CDR3 nucleotides read TGCGCCAGCAGCCAACCGGGACAGGGGGTCAATGAGCAGTTCTTC. Translated, it gives CASSQPGQGVNEQFF.

This clonotype was seen at least ten times. This chain connects TRBV3-1 to TRBJ1-3; D gene ambiguous. This CDR3 contains 14 residues. Trimming shortened V by 5 bases and J by 0 bases, and 8 bases separated the two germline ends. Germline values: CDR1 LGHDT, CDR2 YNNKEL (reference sequence). Here the CDR3 DNA reads TGTGCCAGCAGCTCGGTCAGCTCTGGAAACACCATATATTTT. Protein: CASSSVSSGNTIYF.

This clonotype was seen ten or more times. The V gene is TRBV5-6, the J gene TRBJ2-7; D not resolved. The V end was cut by 1 base, the J end by 7 bases, with 15 bases between. Germline assignment: CDR1 SGHDT and CDR2 YYEEEE. The CDR3 extends over 14 amino acids. The CDR3 region is CASSLISGQDEQYF. CDR3 bases: TGTGCCAGCAGCTTGATCAGTGGGCAGGATGAGCAGTACTTC.

This chain joins TRBV6-5 and TRBJ2-7; D gene ambiguous. The CDR3 has 14 residues. Germline lookup yields CDR1 MNHEY and CDR2 SVGAGI. Between the trimmed V and J ends, which lost 0 bases and 2 bases, there was a span of 8 bases. CDR3 region: CASSYSDGTYEQYF. The CDR3 DNA is TGTGCCAGCAGTTACTCGGACGGCACCTACGAGCAGTACTTC.

This clonotype was detected many times. The chain combines TRBV10-3 with TRBJ2-3, with 10 bases that match TRBD2. CDR3 size: 13 residues. V gave up 10 bases and J gave up 1 base; unmatched junction bases: 2. Germline lookup yields CDR1 ENHRY and CDR2 SYGVKD. DNA of the CDR3: TGTGCCACAGGACTAGCGGGCACAGATACGCAGTATTTT. Its translation is CATGLAGTDTQYF.

This clonotype turned up a few times. The V and J genes are TRBV24-1 and TRBJ2-7, with D possibly being TRBD1 (5 bases). Germline assignment: CDR1 KGHDR and CDR2 SFDVKD. This CDR3 spans 14 amino acids. Trimming took 0 bases from V and 3 from J, leaving 8 bases between them. This chain's CDR3 is CATSDLLGDYEQYF. In DNA form, the CDR3 reads TGTGCCACCAGTGATTTGTTAGGGGACTACGAGCAGTACTTC.

A few counts support this clonotype. CDR3 loop: CASSPEQPRGYGYTF. The CDR3 DNA is TGTGCCAGCTCACCAGAGCAGCCCCGGGGCTATGGCTACACCTTC. This chain joins TRBV18 and TRBJ1-2; D remains ambiguous. Trimming pared 2 bases from V and 4 bases from J, leaving 14 bases between. The CDR3 sequence is 15 residues long. The germline V gene encodes CDR1 KGHSH and CDR2 LQKENI. The entire variable domain, with the rest obtained from reference TRBV18 and TRBJ1-2, is as follows: NAGVMQNPRHLVRRRGQEARLRCSPMKGHSHVYWYRQLPEEGLKFMVYLQKENIIDESGMPKERFSAEFPKEGPSILRIQQVVRGDSAAYFCASSPEQPRGYGYTFGSGTRLTVV.

The chain recombines TRBV7-3 with TRBJ2-1, with D unclear. The CDR3 sequence is 11 residues long. With 4 bases removed from V and 10 bases from J, the gap between germline ends came to 8 bases. Germline CDR1 is SGHTA and CDR2 is FQGTGA. The CDR3 sequence: CASSYGREQFF. The CDR3 DNA reads as TGTGCCAGCAGCTATGGGCGGGAGCAGTTCTTC.

This clonotype appeared many times. CDR3 sequence reads: CASGKQPGPENIQYF. DNA for the CDR3: TGTGCCAGCGGAAAACAACCCGGGCCTGAAAACATTCAGTACTTC. The rearrangement links TRBV7-2 to TRBJ2-4; no clear D gene. The length of the CDR3 is 15 residues. V was pared by 8 bases and J by 5 bases, with 19 bases between. The germline CDR1 and CDR2 sequences are SGHTA and FQGNSA.

Many counts were recorded for this clonotype. One end of the junction is discordant with germline, which a read error may explain. The chain combines TRBV20-1 with TRBJ1-2; D unresolved. CDR1 is DFQATT and CDR2 is SNEGSKA in the germline V gene (reference sequence). The CDR3 loop spans 13 amino acids. Written as DNA, the CDR3 is TGCAGTGCCAGAGGTGTAGGCAGCTATGGCTACACCTTC. Translation gives CSARGVGSYGYTF.

This clonotype showed up many times. The rearrangement joins TRBV11-1 to TRBJ1-4; D not resolved. V lost 5 bases to trimming and J lost 5 bases, with 9 bases between them. This CDR3 has 13 residues. Germline V gene lookup returns CDR1 SGHAT and CDR2 FQDESV (reference sequence). In nucleotides, the CDR3 is TGTGCCAGCAGCCTCTCCGGGAATGAAAAACTGTTTTTT. It translates to CASSLSGNEKLFF.

There are many counts of this clonotype. The chain links TRBV20-1 to TRBJ1-5; no firm D call. CDR1 DFQATT and CDR2 SNEGSKA come from the germline V gene (reference sequence). The CDR3 has 13 amino acids. V gave up 6 bases and J gave up 4 bases, with 13 bases separating them. The DNA of the CDR3 is TGCAGTGCCGCAAGAATCAGAAATCAGCCCCAGCATTTT. As protein: CSAARIRNQPQHF.

In its sample, this clonotype was seen a few times. The chain employs TRBV20-1 and TRBJ1-2; unclear D gene. Germline V gene data show CDR1 as DFQATT and CDR2 as SNEGSKA (reference sequence). There are 13 residues in the CDR3. V was shortened by 3 bases and J by 3 bases, with 11 bases between the two germline ends. The CDR3 nucleotides read TGCAGTGCTAGCGCAGAACTTTACTATGGCTACACCTTC. It encodes CSASAELYYGYTF.

The sample holds many counts of this clonotype. The chain combines TRBV5-6 with TRBJ2-7, with D perhaps given as TRBD1 or TRBD2 (5 bases each). Germline assignment: CDR1 SGHDT and CDR2 YYEEEE. This CDR3 is 14 amino acids long. The V gene lost 0 bases and the J gene lost 2 bases, with 9 bases spanning the gap. CDR3 sequence reads: CASSLVGAAYEQYF. CDR3 nucleotide sequence: TGTGCCAGCAGCTTGGTCGGGGCTGCCTACGAGCAGTACTTC. The entire variable domain, with the rest obtained from reference TRBV5-6 and TRBJ2-7, is as follows: DAGVTQSPTHLIKTRGQQVTLRCSPKSGHDTVSWYQQALGQGPQFIFQYYEEEERQRGNFPDRFSGHQFPNYSSELNVNALLLGDSALYLCASSLVGAAYEQYFGPGTRLTVT.

This clonotype was counted between two and nine times. The rearrangement joins TRBV20-1 to TRBJ1-6; 7 bases fit TRBD1. Trimming cost V 1 base and J 9 bases; bases outside gene matches: 12. There are 16 residues in the CDR3. Germline V gives CDR1 DFQATT, CDR2 SNEGSKA (reference sequence). This chain's CDR3 is CSARAVYRGSSSPLHF. The CDR3 nucleotides are TGCAGTGCTAGAGCCGTGTACAGGGGTAGTAGTTCACCCCTCCACTTT.

The rearrangement links TRBV16 to TRBJ1-5; the D is unclear. CDR3 length equals 13 residues. Looked up from germline, CDR1 is KGHSY and CDR2 is FQNENV. Between the trimmed V and J ends, which lost 4 bases and 4 bases, there was a span of 8 bases. CDR3 loop: CASSRASNQPQHF. In DNA form, the CDR3 reads TGTGCCAGCAGCCGGGCTTCTAATCAGCCCCAGCATTTT.

The gene calls are TRBV5-1 and TRBJ1-1; possibly TRBD1 for D (5 bases). Trimming removed 3 bases from V and 8 bases from J, with 11 bases in between. The CDR3 spans 12 residues. Germline V gene data show CDR1 as SGHRS and CDR2 as YFSETQ. The CDR3 loop reads CASSWGDDEAFF. The CDR3 bases are TGCGCCAGCAGCTGGGGGGACGACGAAGCTTTCTTT. Combining the CDR3 with reference TRBV5-1 and TRBJ1-1 gives the whole variable domain KAGVTQTPRYLIKTRGQQVTLSCSPISGHRSVSWYQQTPGQGLQFLFEYFSETQRNKGNFPGRFSGRQFSNSRSEMNVSTLELGDSALYLCASSWGDDEAFFGQGTRLTVV.

The table lists this clonotype with a few counts. The V call is TRBV24-1, the J call TRBJ2-3; D is unresolved. Germline V gives CDR1 KGHDR, CDR2 SFDVKD. The V end was cut by 4 bases, the J end by 4 bases, with 14 bases between. CDR3 length: 15 residues. The DNA for the CDR3 is TGTGCCACCAGTGAGTCGGCTAGGGCTCCAGATACGCAGTATTTT. As protein: CATSESARAPDTQYF.

The V gene is TRBV7-9, the J gene TRBJ2-3; TRBD2 matches 13 bases. Losses at the gene ends were 4 bases for V and 0 bases for J; bases not matched to a gene: 4. The CDR3 spans 17 residues. Germline assignment: CDR1 SEHNR and CDR2 FQNEAQ (reference sequence). The CDR3: CASSSGLAGISTDTQYF. The CDR3 DNA is TGTGCCAGCAGCTCGGGACTAGCGGGGATCAGCACAGATACGCAGTATTTT.

This clonotype was seen many times. This chain connects TRBV20-1 to TRBJ1-1; 11 bases fit TRBD1. Unmatched junction bases numbered 4, after V lost 8 bases and J lost 5 bases. Germline-derived CDR1 and CDR2 are DFQATT and SNEGSKA (reference sequence). CDR3 length equals 12 residues. CDR3 protein: CSTGTGGTEAFF. CDR3 sequence (DNA): TGCAGTACCGGGACAGGGGGGACTGAAGCTTTCTTT.

This clonotype was counted ten times or more. The chain joins TRBV20-1 to TRBJ2-4, with TRBD1 matching over 7 bases. Germline V lookup: CDR1 DFQATT, CDR2 SNEGSKA (reference sequence). V gave up 0 bases and J gave up 10 bases; unmatched junction bases: 9. The CDR3 extends over 14 amino acids. The CDR3 protein is CSARDRQGIHIQYF. The CDR3 nucleotides are TGCAGTGCTAGAGATCGACAGGGCATCCATATTCAGTACTTC.